A selection of T cell receptor beta chains follows, all from one sample in a study of T cells after posttransplantation cyclophosphamide. Repertoires were generated with immunoSEQ multiplex PCR, while TCRdb's copy carries only in-frame clones and drops some. The sample yields around 34,000 clones, without any singletons. Sequenced: PBMCs. These receptors were collected from a woman aged 50 to 60 in good health and a related stem cell transplant donor. Both conserved end residues are part of each CDR3. Clone size appears in some rows only: once, few, many, or a class for an expanded clone.

>NA|TRBV18
CASSPRLAGETQYF
>many|TRBV2
CASSVPIGQGDTDTQYF
>many|TRBV10-3
CAISGGYGNEQFF
>many|TRBV5-4
CASSWGLPTDTQYF
>many|TRBV12-3/TRBV12-4
CASSRDFSYYEQYF
>few|TRBV13
CASSFDGGTGGDEQYF
>many|TRBV6-2/TRBV6-3
CASTFGQGIGYGYTF
>many|TRBV7-9
CASSLSAGTNRYNEQFF
>many|TRBV2
CASTEGTGLAYGYTF
>many|TRBV4-1
CASSQVARSYEQYF
>few|TRBV28
CASSFGRGQPQHF
>many|TRBV27
CASSLSGVNYNEQFF
>many|TRBV7-9
CASSSGTGGDEQYF
>NA|TRBV9
CASSGAVRGSGNTIYF
>many|TRBV7-2
CASSLGDSSLYGYTF
>many|TRBV28
CASSLGGSSSYNEQFF
>many|TRBV10-1
CASPREGATPTYNEQFF
>many|TRBV5-6
CASSSPLSGNTIYF
>many|TRBV6-2/TRBV6-3
CASTTRGEPVRQFF
>many|TRBV27
CASRILAGGSYEQYF
>many|TRBV27
CASLGNEAFF
>many|TRBV5-6
CASSLYGTGGVYTF
>NA|TRBV27
CASSFTGTPTDTQYF
>many|TRBV7-9
CASSLAPGEDTQYF
>many|TRBV19
CASSIGLKALEQYF
>many|TRBV19
CASSMASGLSYNEQFF